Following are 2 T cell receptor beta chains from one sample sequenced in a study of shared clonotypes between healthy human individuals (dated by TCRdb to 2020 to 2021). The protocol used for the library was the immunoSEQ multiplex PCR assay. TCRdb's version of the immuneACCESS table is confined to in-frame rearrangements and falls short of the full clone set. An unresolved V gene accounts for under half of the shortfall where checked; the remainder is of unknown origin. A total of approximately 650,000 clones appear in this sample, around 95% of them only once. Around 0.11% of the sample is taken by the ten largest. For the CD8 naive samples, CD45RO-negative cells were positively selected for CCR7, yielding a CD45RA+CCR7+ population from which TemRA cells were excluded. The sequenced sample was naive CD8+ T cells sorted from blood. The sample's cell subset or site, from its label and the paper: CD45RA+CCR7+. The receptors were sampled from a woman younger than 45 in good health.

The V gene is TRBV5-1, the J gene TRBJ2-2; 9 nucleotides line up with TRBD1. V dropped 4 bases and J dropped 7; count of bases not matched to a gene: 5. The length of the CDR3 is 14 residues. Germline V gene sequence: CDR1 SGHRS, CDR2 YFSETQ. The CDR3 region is CASSLGQGIGELFF. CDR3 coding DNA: TGCGCCAGCAGCCTAGGACAGGGGATCGGGGAGCTGTTTTTT.

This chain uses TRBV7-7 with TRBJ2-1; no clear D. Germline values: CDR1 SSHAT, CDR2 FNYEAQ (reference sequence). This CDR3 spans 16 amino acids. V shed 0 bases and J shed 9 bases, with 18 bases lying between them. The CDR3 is CASSLALTRSDGEQFF. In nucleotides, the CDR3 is TGTGCCAGCAGCTTAGCCTTGACGAGAAGTGATGGTGAGCAGTTCTTC.